What follows are 12 T cell receptor beta chains derived from one specimen sequenced in a study of beta chain features in type 1 diabetes. The entirety of the isolated RNA underwent reverse transcription, so expressed TCRB transcripts were sequenced. Libraries were prepared by immunoSEQ multiplex PCR; TCRdb keeps only in-frame clonotypes and omits some of them. The sample consists of 350,000 to 450,000 clones, approximately 15% of them appearing once. Sequencing used naive CD4+ T cells from blood. Receptors originate from a man aged 30-40 years in good health.

Only a few counts were recorded for this clone. The J gene is TRBJ2-1, the V gene TRBV7-3; D gene uncertain. The CDR3 length is 14 residues. Germline values: CDR1 SGHTA, CDR2 FQGTGA. V dropped 0 bases and J dropped 8 bases, with 11 bases sitting between them. CDR3 nucleotides: TGTGCCAGCAGCTTAACACCTAGTTTGTATGAGCAGTTCTTC. This encodes CASSLTPSLYEQFF.

The rearrangement uses TRBV18 and TRBJ2-5; D is undetermined. In germline, CDR1 is KGHSH, CDR2 LQKENI. The V end lost 2 bases, the J end lost 4 bases, and 5 bases lay between the germline ends. There are 12 residues in the CDR3. The CDR3 coding sequence is TGTGCCAGCTCACCAGGTTCAGAGACCCAGTACTTC. Translation: CASSPGSETQYF. The entire variable domain, with the rest obtained from reference TRBV18 and TRBJ2-5, is as follows: NAGVMQNPRHLVRRRGQEARLRCSPMKGHSHVYWYRQLPEEGLKFMVYLQKENIIDESGMPKERFSAEFPKEGPSILRIQQVVRGDSAAYFCASSPGSETQYFGPGTRLLVL.

This clone has only a few counts. CDR3: CASSQDTSGGRDTQYF. For the CDR3, the DNA is TGCGCCAGCAGCCAAGATACTAGCGGGGGGAGGGATACGCAGTATTTT. J is TRBJ2-3 and V is TRBV4-3; 12 bases align to TRBD2. CDR3 length: 16 amino acids. Germline lookup yields CDR1 LGHNA and CDR2 YSLEER. The V gene end was trimmed by 0 bases and the J gene end by 6 bases; junction bases not matched to a gene: 4.

The V gene is TRBV7-9, the J gene TRBJ2-1; TRBD2 agrees at 7 bases. Germline CDR1 is SEHNR and CDR2 is FQNEAQ (reference sequence). The junction had 19 bases not matched to a gene; V was cut back by 10 bases and J by 7 bases. The CDR3 consists of 16 residues. The CDR3 reads CATTPSAGTSPNEQFF. For the CDR3, the DNA is TGTGCCACCACCCCGTCAGCGGGAACATCTCCGAATGAGCAGTTCTTC.

This clone was detected a few times. The chain couples TRBV7-9 to TRBJ1-2; the D is unclear. V lost 5 bases to trimming and J lost 4 bases, with 14 bases between them. The CDR3 has 14 amino acids. Germline CDR1 and CDR2: SEHNR and FQNEAQ (reference sequence). CDR3 amino acids: CASSPWEGSYGYTF. The CDR3 nucleotides are TGTGCCAGCAGCCCATGGGAAGGGAGCTATGGCTACACCTTC.

V and J are TRBV6-1 and TRBJ2-1; the D is unclear. Looked up from germline, CDR1 is MNHNS and CDR2 is SASEGT. This CDR3 is 16 amino acids long. V was pared by 4 bases and J by 0 bases, with 13 bases between. CDR3 DNA sequence: TGTGCCAGCAGTGCTTCGACTCCGAGCTCCTACAATGAGCAGTTCTTC. Protein product: CASSASTPSSYNEQFF.

This clone was seen only a few times. Different DNA sequences within this sample yield the same CDR3. This rearrangement joins TRBV6-1 to TRBJ2-3; no clear D gene. The CDR3 runs 14 residues. The germline CDR1 and CDR2 sequences are MNHNS and SASEGT. Trimming cost V 0 bases and J 1 base, with 5 bases left between them. CDR3 nucleotides: TGTGCCAGCAGTGAAGCCGCGGGCACAGATACGCAGTATTTT. Amino acid sequence: CASSEAAGTDTQYF.

The chain employs TRBV4-1 and TRBJ2-7; no reliable D call. CDR3 length: 15 residues. The germline gives CDR1 MGHRA, CDR2 YSYEKL. Deletions cut 0 bases from V and 7 bases from J, with 16 bases between. The CDR3 bases are TGCGCCAGCAGCCAAGATCCCAGTACCAGCCGGGAGCAGTACTTC. Its protein product is CASSQDPSTSREQYF.

V is TRBV29-1 and J is TRBJ2-5, with D hard to call. From germline, CDR1 is SQVTM and CDR2 ANQGSEA. V was trimmed by 7 bases and J by 2 bases, leaving 14 bases between them. This CDR3 comprises 13 residues. CDR3 amino acids: CSARHHSQETQYF. CDR3 DNA: TGCAGCGCTCGACACCACTCACAAGAGACCCAGTACTTC.

This clone was observed a handful of times. The junction differs from germline at one of its ends, possibly a read error. This chain links TRBV7-7 with TRBJ2-6, with D possibly matching TRBD1 (6 bases). The CDR3 consists of 19 residues. Per germline, CDR1 SSHAT and CDR2 FNYEAQ (reference sequence). The CDR3 sequence is CASSRTPTGPGAGANVLTF. The CDR3 coding sequence is TGTGCTAGCAGCCGCACCCCGACAGGACCCGGGGCTGGGGCCAACGTCCTGACTTTC.

This clone was observed a few times. V usage is TRBV2 and J usage is TRBJ1-2; TRBD1 aligns across 7 bases. This CDR3 is built from 12 residues. With 6 bases clipped from V and 8 bases from J, the junction kept 6 bases outside the gene matches. Germline CDR1 and CDR2: SNHLY and FYNNEI. The CDR3: CASSLGTAGYTF. CDR3 in DNA: TGTGCCAGCAGCCTAGGGACAGCCGGCTACACCTTC.

This clone was picked up a small number of times. V is TRBV4-3 and J is TRBJ1-2; perhaps TRBD1 as D (5 bases). The CDR3 is made up of 13 amino acids. CDR1 LGHNA and CDR2 YSLEER come from the germline V gene. Between the trimmed V and J ends, which lost 0 bases and 6 bases, there was a span of 8 bases. CDR3 sequence: CASSQDRADGYTF. CDR3 coding DNA: TGCGCCAGCAGCCAAGACAGGGCAGATGGCTACACCTTC.